The source of this T cell receptor (beta chain) is a study of shared clonotypes between healthy human individuals. Clones were sequenced by immunoSEQ multiplex PCR, and TCRdb holds only the in-frame ones, with some missing. The table shows 2,500,000 or so clones, with over 85% occurring only once. V lost 1 base and J 1 base, leaving 13 bases between the germline ends. Germline CDR1 and CDR2: SEHNR and FQNEAQ (reference sequence). This CDR3 region has 16 residues. Only one count was recorded for this clone. The sequence was obtained from a man between 18 and 35 years old in good health. Some clones in this sample may be carry-over from other donors' samples. The chain couples TRBV7-9 to TRBJ1-2; no reliable D call. Input material: naive CD4+ T cells from PBMCs. Subset noted: CD45RA+ positively selected. CDR3 residues: CASSLVPIFINYGYTF. CDR3 bases: TGTGCCAGCAGCTTAGTCCCCATATTTATTAACTATGGCTACACCTTC.